These 11 T cell receptor beta chains came from one sample sequenced in a study of blood T cell repertoires in COVID-19. This table comes from immunoSEQ multiplex PCR, and its TCRdb copy is limited to in-frame clones, with some not included. Here the sample spans hundreds of thousands of clones, about 89% being singletons. The sequenced material came from peripheral blood. These receptors came from a woman in her 50s with COVID-19, enrolled during active disease.

The sample holds one count of this clone. V is TRBV11-3 and J is TRBJ2-1; 11 bases are a match to TRBD1. This CDR3 spans 13 amino acids. J lost 16 bases, V lost 5 bases, and 10 bases had no gene match. Germline CDR1 and CDR2: SGHNT and YENEEA. The CDR3 coding sequence is TGTGCCAGCAGCAAAAGCCGGGACAGGGGGGAATTCTTC. This encodes CASSKSRDRGEFF.

The chain recombines TRBV12-5 with TRBJ2-1, with no clear D. This CDR3 contains 14 residues. Germline V gene sequence: CDR1 LGHNT, CDR2 FRNRAP. Trimming pared 6 bases from V and 0 bases from J, leaving 9 bases between. CDR3 DNA: TGTGCTAGTGGCCGCGACTTCTCCTACAATGAGCAGTTCTTC. This sequence encodes CASGRDFSYNEQFF.

This chain connects TRBV12-5 to TRBJ1-1; 10 bases are a match to TRBD1. This CDR3 is built from 14 residues. J gave up 10 bases and V 1 base, and 6 bases lay outside the gene matches. Per germline, CDR1 LGHNT and CDR2 FRNRAP. The chain's CDR3 is CASGLDDRGPAAFF. CDR3 DNA: TGTGCTAGTGGTTTGGATGACAGGGGGCCGGCAGCTTTCTTT.

This clone was seen only once. The chain couples TRBV18 to TRBJ1-2; D is undetermined. The CDR3 loop spans 10 amino acids. Trimming stripped 8 bases from V and 8 bases from J, with 9 bases between. From germline, CDR1 is KGHSH and CDR2 LQKENI. The CDR3 DNA follows: TGTGCCAGCGCGTTAGAGGGCTACACCTTC. The encoded protein is CASALEGYTF.

V gene TRBV12-5 combines with J gene TRBJ2-7, with 11 bases identical to TRBD1. In germline, CDR1 is LGHNT, CDR2 FRNRAP. CDR3 length: 15 residues. V gave up 5 bases and J gave up 3 bases; unmatched junction bases: 6. DNA for the CDR3: TGTGCTAGTGGTGAGGACAGGGGGCGCATCTACGAGCAGTACTTC. Protein: CASGEDRGRIYEQYF.

The genes are TRBV13 and TRBJ2-1, with no clear D. The germline gives CDR1 PRHDT, CDR2 FYEKMQ (reference sequence). The ends were cut back, 1 base at V and 9 bases at J, with 4 bases in the middle. The CDR3 has 11 amino acids. This CDR3 reads CASSLAGEQFF. The CDR3, as DNA: TGTGCCAGCAGCTTAGCCGGTGAGCAGTTCTTC. Supplemented by reference TRBV13 and TRBJ2-1, the full variable domain reads AAGVIQSPRHLIKEKRETATLKCYPIPRHDTVYWYQQGPGQDPQFLISFYEKMQSDKGSIPDRFSAQQFSDYHSELNMSSLELGDSALYFCASSLAGEQFFGPGTRLTVL.

The CDR3 DNA follows: TGCGCCAGCAGCCAAGGTCGCGGTAGCGGGAGATCCGAGCAGTACTTC. It codes for CASSQGRGSGRSEQYF. The chain employs TRBV4-1 and TRBJ2-7, with 9 bases identical to TRBD2. The CDR3 covers 16 residues. The ends lost 1 base at V and 6 bases at J; junction bases unmatched: 10. Germline V CDR1 and CDR2: MGHRA, YSYEKL.

The V gene is TRBV11-2, the J gene TRBJ2-2; 9 bases align to TRBD2. Germline V lookup: CDR1 SGHAT, CDR2 FQNNGV. CDR3 length: 17 amino acids. Trimming removed 5 bases from V and 7 bases from J; junction bases left unmatched: 14. The CDR3 spells CASSRNSREGAGGELFF. The CDR3 nucleotides are TGTGCCAGCAGCCGTAACTCGCGGGAGGGCGCCGGCGGGGAGCTGTTTTTT.

The chain links TRBV6-2 or TRBV6-3 to TRBJ1-1; the D is unclear. The germline gives CDR1 MNHEY, CDR2 SVGEGT. CDR3 length equals 11 residues. With 3 bases removed from V and 7 bases from J, the gap between germline ends came to 6 bases. In nucleotides, the CDR3 is TGTGCCAGCAGTTATAAACTTGAAGCTTTCTTT. This gives the protein CASSYKLEAFF.

The genes are TRBV19 and TRBJ2-3; TRBD2 matches at 7 bases. This CDR3 comprises 15 residues. CDR1 and CDR2 (germline): LNHDA, SQIVND (reference sequence). V shed 4 bases and J 7 bases; nucleotides not matched to a gene: 11. CDR3 nucleotide sequence: TGTGCCAGTAGTAATCCCGGGGAGGGGACCTATACGCAGTATTTT. Translating it yields CASSNPGEGTYTQYF.

With respect to this clone: Other DNA sequences from this sample encode an identical CDR3 as well. The gene calls are TRBV7-9 and TRBJ1-2, with 8 bases identical to TRBD1. CDR1 and CDR2 from the germline V gene are SEHNR and FQNEAQ (reference sequence). Losses at the gene ends were 1 base for V and 2 bases for J; bases not matched to a gene: 0. CDR3 length: 14 residues. The CDR3 DNA reads TGTGCCAGCAGCTTAGGACAGGGGAACTATGGCTACACCTTC. Its protein is CASSLGQGNYGYTF.